A single sample gave rise to the 5 T cell receptor beta chains below, sequenced in a study of beta chain features in type 1 diabetes. The investigators reverse transcribed all of the isolated RNA, so they sequenced expressed TCRB transcripts. Libraries were prepared by immunoSEQ multiplex PCR; TCRdb keeps only in-frame clonotypes and omits some of them. The table includes around 200,000 clones, about an eighth detected once. The sequenced sample consisted of central memory CD4+ T cells from blood. The receptors shown here come from a woman between 18 and 30 years old in good health.

This clone has more than one count but fewer than ten. This chain uses TRBV10-3 with TRBJ1-5, with D maybe TRBD1 (5 bases). The V end was cut by 3 bases, the J end by 7 bases, with 10 bases between. The germline CDR1 and CDR2 sequences are ENHRY and SYGVKD. The CDR3 runs 13 residues. This CDR3 is CAISEAGKQPQHF. CDR3 coding DNA: TGTGCCATCAGTGAAGCAGGGAAGCAGCCCCAGCATTTT.

The rearrangement joins TRBV7-9 to TRBJ1-1, with unresolved D. The germline V gene has CDR1 SEHNR and CDR2 FQNEAQ (reference sequence). V dropped 0 bases and J dropped 10 bases, with 15 bases sitting between them. The CDR3 consists of 14 residues. CDR3 residues: CASSLARGGPAAFF. The CDR3 nucleotides are TGTGCCAGCAGCTTAGCGCGTGGAGGGCCGGCAGCTTTCTTT.

The sample holds a few counts of this clone. The CDR3 loop reads CASSQRLAGNTGELFF. In DNA, the CDR3 is TGTGCCAGCAGCCAGAGACTAGCGGGAAACACCGGGGAGCTGTTTTTT. V and J are TRBV9 and TRBJ2-2, with 11 bases aligning to TRBD2. CDR1 and CDR2 (germline): SGDLS, YYNGEE. The CDR3 length is 16 residues. Losses at the gene ends were 4 bases for V and 2 bases for J; bases not matched to a gene: 4.

J is TRBJ1-5 and V is TRBV21-1; TRBD1, the table's D call, was not compared with the DNA. TRBV21-1 has pseudogene status. The CDR3 is 18 residues long. CDR3 in amino acids: CASSIPSTGAYSNQPQHF. In DNA, the CDR3 is TGTGCCAGCAGCATCCCCTCGACAGGGGCCTATAGCAATCAGCCCCAGCATTTT.

The chain employs TRBV7-9 and TRBJ2-1; 13 bases are a match to TRBD2. CDR3 length: 14 amino acids. Unmatched junction bases numbered 5, after V lost 1 base and J lost 14 bases. Germline loops: CDR1 SEHNR, CDR2 FQNEAQ (reference sequence). CDR3 DNA: TGTGCCAGCAGCTTAGACGGACTAGCGGGAGCGGAGTTCTTC. It translates to CASSLDGLAGAEFF.